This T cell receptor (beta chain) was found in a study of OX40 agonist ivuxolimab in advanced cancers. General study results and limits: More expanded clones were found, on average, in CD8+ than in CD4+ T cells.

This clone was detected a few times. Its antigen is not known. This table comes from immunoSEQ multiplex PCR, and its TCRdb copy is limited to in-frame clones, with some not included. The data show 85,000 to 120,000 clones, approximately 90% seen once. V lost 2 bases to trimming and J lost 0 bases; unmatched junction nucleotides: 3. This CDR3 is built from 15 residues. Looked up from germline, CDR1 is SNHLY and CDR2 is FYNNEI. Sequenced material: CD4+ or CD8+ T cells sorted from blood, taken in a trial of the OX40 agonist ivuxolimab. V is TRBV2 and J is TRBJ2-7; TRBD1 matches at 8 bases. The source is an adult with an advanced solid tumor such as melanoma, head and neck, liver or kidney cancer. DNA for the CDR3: TGTGCCAGCAGTGAACAGGGGGCGAGCTCCTACGAGCAGTACTTC. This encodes CASSEQGASSYEQYF.